This TCR beta chain came from a study of T cell repertoires in cytomegalovirus infection. Study-wide context: The authors relied on CMV epitopes, both recently identified HLA-C-restricted and well-studied HLA-B-restricted. CMV infection plus the matching HLA type was flagged by public TCR beta signatures.

Each CDR3 protein is one row after TCRdb ran MiXCR on the reads. The sample consists of approximately 150,000 distinct CDR3 sequences, roughly a fifth of them appearing once. This clonotype turned up a few times. Its antigen is currently unknown. Overall study results and limits: Summed frequency of shared TCR beta families picked out CMV carriers who also had the relevant HLA. Clonotypes of TCR beta that were HLA-C-restricted and CMV-specific dominated the ex vivo response.

CDR3 length: 14 residues. Trimming stripped 3 bases from V and 2 bases from J, with 10 bases between. Germline lookup yields CDR1 LNHDA and CDR2 SQIVND (reference sequence). This TCR derives from a human donor in good health (CMV status not recorded). Some clones in this sample may be carry-over from other donors' samples. The sequencing used CD8+ T cells from cultured PBMCs, collected from culture after CMV antigen stimulation. The chain uses TRBV19 and TRBJ2-5, with D tentatively TRBD1 or TRBD2 (5 bases each). The CDR3 loop reads CASSMGWGQETQYF. The DNA for the CDR3 is TGTGCCAGTAGTATGGGCTGGGGGCAAGAGACCCAGTACTTC.